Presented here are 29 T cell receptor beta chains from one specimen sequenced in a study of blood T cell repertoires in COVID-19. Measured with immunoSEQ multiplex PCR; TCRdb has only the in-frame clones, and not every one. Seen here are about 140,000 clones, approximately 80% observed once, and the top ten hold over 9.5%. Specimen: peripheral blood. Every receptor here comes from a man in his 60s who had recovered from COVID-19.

The CDR3 bases are TGTGCCAGCGGCCTAGCGGGGGCCACAGATACGCAGTATTTT. It codes for CASGLAGATDTQYF. The J gene is TRBJ2-3, the V gene TRBV28; TRBD2 agrees at 10 bases. The CDR3 is 14 amino acids. Germline values: CDR1 MDHEN, CDR2 SYDVKM. Trimming at V came to 8 bases and at J to 2 bases, leaving 4 bases not matched to a gene.

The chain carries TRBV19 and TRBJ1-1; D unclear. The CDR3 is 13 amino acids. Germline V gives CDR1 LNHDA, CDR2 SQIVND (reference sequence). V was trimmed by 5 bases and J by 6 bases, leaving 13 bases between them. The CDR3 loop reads CASSSPESPEAFF. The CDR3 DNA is TGTGCCAGTAGTTCCCCCGAGAGTCCTGAAGCTTTCTTT.

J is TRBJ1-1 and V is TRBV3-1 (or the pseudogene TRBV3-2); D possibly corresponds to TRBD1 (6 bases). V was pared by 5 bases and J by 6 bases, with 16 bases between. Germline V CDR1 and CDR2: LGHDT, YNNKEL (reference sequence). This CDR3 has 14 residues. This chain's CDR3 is CASSNRDTRSEAFF. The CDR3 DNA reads TGTGCCAGCAGCAACCGGGACACCCGGTCTGAAGCTTTCTTT.

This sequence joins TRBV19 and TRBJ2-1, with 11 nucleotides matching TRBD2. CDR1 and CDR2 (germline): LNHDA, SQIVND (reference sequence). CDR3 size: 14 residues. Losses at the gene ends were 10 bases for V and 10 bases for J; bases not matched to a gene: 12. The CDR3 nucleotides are TGTGCCACCCAAATAGCGGGAGGGACTCGGGAGCAGTTCTTC. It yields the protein CATQIAGGTREQFF.

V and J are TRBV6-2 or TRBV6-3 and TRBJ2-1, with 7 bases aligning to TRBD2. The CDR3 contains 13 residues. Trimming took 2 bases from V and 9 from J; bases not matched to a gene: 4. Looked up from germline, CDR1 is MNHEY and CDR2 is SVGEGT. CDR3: CASSYPPGGEQFF. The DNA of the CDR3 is TGTGCCAGCAGTTACCCCCCGGGGGGTGAGCAGTTCTTC.

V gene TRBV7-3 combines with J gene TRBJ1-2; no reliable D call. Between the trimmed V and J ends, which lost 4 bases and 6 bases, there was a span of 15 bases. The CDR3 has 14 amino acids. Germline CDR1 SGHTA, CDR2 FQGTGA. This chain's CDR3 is CASSSMGEDDGYTF. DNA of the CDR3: TGTGCCAGCAGCTCGATGGGAGAGGATGATGGCTACACCTTC.

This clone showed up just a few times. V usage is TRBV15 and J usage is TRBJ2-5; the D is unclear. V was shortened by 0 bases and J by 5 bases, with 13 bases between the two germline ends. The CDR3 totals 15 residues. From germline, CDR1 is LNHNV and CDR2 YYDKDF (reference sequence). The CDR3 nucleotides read TGTGCCACCAGCAGAGATCGAAGTTCCGGGGAGACCCAGTACTTC. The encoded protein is CATSRDRSSGETQYF.

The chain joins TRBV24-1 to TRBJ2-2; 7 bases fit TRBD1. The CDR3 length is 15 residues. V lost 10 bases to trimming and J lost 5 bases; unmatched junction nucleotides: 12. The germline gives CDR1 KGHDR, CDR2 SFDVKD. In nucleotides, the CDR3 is TGTGCCACGGCGCTGACAGGGCTCGGGACCGGGGAGCTGTTTTTT. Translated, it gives CATALTGLGTGELFF.

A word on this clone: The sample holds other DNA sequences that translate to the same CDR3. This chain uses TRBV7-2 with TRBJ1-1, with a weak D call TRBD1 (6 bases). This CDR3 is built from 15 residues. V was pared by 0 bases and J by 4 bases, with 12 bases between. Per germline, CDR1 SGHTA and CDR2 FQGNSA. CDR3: CASSLARGAGTEAFF. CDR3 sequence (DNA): TGTGCCAGCAGCTTAGCTCGGGGGGCAGGCACTGAAGCTTTCTTT.

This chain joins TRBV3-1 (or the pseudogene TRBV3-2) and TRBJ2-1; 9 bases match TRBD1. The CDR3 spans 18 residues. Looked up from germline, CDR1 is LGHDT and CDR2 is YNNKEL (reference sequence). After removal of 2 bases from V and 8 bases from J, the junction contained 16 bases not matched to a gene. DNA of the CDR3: TGTGCCAGCAGCCAAAGGGGTTTTGGAACAGGGGGCCGGGATGAGCAGTTCTTC. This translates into CASSQRGFGTGGRDEQFF.

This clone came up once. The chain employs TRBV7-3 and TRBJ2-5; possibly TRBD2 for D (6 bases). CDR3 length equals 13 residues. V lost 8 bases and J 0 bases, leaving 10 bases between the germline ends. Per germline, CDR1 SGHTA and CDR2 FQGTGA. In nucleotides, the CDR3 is TGTGCCAGCTCCGCGGGGCACCAAGAGACCCAGTACTTC. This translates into CASSAGHQETQYF.

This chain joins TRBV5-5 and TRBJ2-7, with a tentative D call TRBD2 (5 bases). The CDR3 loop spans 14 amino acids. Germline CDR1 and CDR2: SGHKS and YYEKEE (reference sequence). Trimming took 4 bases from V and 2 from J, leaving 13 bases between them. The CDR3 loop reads CASSPPGLTYEQYF. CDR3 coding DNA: TGTGCCAGCAGCCCCCCGGGATTGACCTACGAGCAGTACTTC.

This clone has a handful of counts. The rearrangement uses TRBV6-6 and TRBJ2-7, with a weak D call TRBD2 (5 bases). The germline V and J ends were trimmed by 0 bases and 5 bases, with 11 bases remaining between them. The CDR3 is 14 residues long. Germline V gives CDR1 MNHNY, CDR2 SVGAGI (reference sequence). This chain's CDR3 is CASSYSSGYDEQYF. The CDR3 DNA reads TGTGCCAGCAGTTACTCGTCGGGGTACGACGAGCAGTACTTC.

The CDR3 sequence: CASSLLWQGNDEQYF. Here the CDR3 DNA reads TGTGCCAGCAGTTTATTATGGCAGGGAAACGACGAGCAGTACTTC. This chain joins TRBV27 and TRBJ2-7; D is perhaps TRBD1 (5 bases). Germline V CDR1 and CDR2: MNHEY, SMNVEV (reference sequence). V was cut by 1 base and J by 5 bases, with 15 bases left in between. The CDR3 runs 15 residues.

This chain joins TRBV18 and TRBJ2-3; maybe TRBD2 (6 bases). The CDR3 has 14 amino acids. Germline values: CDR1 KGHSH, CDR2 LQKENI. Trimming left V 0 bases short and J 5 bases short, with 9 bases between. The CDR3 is CASSPPSGRDTQYF. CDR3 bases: TGTGCCAGCTCACCACCATCCGGGAGAGATACGCAGTATTTT.

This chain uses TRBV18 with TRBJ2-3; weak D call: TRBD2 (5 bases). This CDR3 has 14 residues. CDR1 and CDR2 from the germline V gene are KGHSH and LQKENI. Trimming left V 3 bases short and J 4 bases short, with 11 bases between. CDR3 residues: CASSPEGFADTQYF. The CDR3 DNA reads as TGTGCCAGCTCACCCGAGGGATTCGCAGATACGCAGTATTTT.

Here the CDR3 reads CASSIRSRDRGYEQYF. CDR3 coding DNA: TGTGCCAGTAGTATTCGCTCCCGGGACAGGGGCTACGAGCAGTACTTC. The genes are TRBV19 and TRBJ2-7, with 10 nucleotides matching TRBD1. The germline V gene has CDR1 LNHDA and CDR2 SQIVND (reference sequence). The ends lost 3 bases at V and 3 bases at J; junction bases unmatched: 8. This CDR3 has 16 amino acids. Drawing the rest from reference TRBV19 and TRBJ2-7, the complete variable domain is DGGITQSPKYLFRKEGQNVTLSCEQNLNHDAMYWYRQDPGQGLRLIYYSQIVNDFQKGDIAEGYSVSREKKESFPLTVTSAQKNPTAFYLCASSIRSRDRGYEQYFGPGTRLTVT.

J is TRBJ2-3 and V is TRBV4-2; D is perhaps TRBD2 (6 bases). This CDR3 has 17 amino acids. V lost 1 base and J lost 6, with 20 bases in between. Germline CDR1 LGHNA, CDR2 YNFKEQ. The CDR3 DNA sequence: TGTGCCAGCAGCCAAGTTCCCGGGGGAGCCTCTCAGGATACGCAGTATTTT. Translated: CASSQVPGGASQDTQYF.

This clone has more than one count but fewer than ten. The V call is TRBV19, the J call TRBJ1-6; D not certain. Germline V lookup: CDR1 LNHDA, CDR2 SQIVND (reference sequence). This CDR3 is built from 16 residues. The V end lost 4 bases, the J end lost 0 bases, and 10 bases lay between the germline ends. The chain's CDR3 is CASSKTWSSYNSPLHF. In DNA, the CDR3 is TGTGCCAGTAGTAAGACCTGGAGCTCCTATAATTCACCCCTCCACTTT.

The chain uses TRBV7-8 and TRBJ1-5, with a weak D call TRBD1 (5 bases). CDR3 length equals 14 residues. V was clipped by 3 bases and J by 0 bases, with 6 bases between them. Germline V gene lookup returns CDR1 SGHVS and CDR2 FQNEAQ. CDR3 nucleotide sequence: TGTGCCAGCAGCTTGCAGGGTAGCAATCAGCCCCAGCATTTT. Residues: CASSLQGSNQPQHF.

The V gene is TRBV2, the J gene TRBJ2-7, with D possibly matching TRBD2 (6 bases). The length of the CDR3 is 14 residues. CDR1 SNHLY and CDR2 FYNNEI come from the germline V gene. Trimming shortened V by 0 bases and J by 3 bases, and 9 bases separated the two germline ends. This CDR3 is CASSEASGYYEQYF. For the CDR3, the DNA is TGTGCCAGCAGTGAAGCTAGCGGATACTACGAGCAGTACTTC.

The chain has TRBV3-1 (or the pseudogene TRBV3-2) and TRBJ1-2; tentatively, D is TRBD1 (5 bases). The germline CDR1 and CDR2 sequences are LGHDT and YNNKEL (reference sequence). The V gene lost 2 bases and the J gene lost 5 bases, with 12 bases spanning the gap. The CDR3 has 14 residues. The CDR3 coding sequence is TGTGCCAGCAGCCAACGCCAGACAGAGTATGGCTACACCTTC. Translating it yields CASSQRQTEYGYTF.

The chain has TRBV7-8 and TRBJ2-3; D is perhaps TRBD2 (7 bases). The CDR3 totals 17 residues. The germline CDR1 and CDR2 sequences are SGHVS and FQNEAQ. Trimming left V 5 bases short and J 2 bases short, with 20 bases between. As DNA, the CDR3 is TGTGCCAGCAGCCCTCGAACGTCGGGGGGCATCACAGATACGCAGTATTTT. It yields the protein CASSPRTSGGITDTQYF.

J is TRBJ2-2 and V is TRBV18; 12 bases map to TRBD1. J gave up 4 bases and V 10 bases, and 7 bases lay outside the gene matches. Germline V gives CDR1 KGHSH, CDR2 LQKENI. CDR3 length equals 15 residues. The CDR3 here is CATLGQGAITGELFF. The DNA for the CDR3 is TGTGCCACCCTGGGACAGGGGGCAATCACCGGGGAGCTGTTTTTT.

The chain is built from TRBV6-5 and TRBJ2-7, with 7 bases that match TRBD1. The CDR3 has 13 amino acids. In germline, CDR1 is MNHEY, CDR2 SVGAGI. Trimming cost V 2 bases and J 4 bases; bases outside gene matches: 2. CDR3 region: CASSYNRGYEQYF. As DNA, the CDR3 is TGTGCCAGCAGTTACAACAGGGGTTACGAGCAGTACTTC.

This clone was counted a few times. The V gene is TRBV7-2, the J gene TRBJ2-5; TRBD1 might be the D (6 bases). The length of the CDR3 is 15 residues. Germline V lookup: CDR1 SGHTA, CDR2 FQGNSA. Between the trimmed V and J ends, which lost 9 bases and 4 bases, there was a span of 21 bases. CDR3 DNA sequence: TGTGCCAGTACCCGGGACATAAACACGGGAGAGACCCAGTACTTC. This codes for CASTRDINTGETQYF.

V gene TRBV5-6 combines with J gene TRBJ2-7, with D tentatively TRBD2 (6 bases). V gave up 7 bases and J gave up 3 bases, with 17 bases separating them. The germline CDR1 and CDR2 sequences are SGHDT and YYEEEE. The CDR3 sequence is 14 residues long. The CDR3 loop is CASADTARGYEQYF. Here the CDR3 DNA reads TGTGCCAGCGCGGACACGGCGCGGGGCTACGAGCAGTACTTC.

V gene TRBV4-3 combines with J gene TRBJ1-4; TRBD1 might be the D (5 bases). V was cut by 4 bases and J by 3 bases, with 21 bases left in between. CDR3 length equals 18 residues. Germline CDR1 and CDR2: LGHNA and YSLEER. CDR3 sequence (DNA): TGCGCCAGCAGCCGGGAGGCAGGCCCCGGGACGGCTAATGAAAAACTGTTTTTT. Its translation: CASSREAGPGTANEKLFF.

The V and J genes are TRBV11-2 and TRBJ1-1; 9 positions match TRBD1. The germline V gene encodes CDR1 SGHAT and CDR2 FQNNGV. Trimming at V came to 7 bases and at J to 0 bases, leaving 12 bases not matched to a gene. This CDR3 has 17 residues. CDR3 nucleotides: TGTGCCAGCACCCGGGCCGGGACAGGGAATTTGAACACTGAAGCTTTCTTT. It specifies CASTRAGTGNLNTEAFF.